Here is one T cell receptor (beta chain) with its context. The record originates from a study of control samples from healthy donors and cancer patients. CDR1 is SNHLY and CDR2 is FYNNEI in the germline V gene. V gave up 8 bases and J gave up 4 bases; unmatched junction bases: 5. The CDR3 has 12 amino acids. Some clones are missing from TCRdb's copy, which holds only in-frame ones; the method was immunoSEQ multiplex PCR. The profile shows about 17,000 clones, roughly nine tenths of them singletons. Sequencing was performed on PBMCs. The clonotype was recovered from a man aged 55 to 69 with head and neck cancer. The V gene is TRBV2, the J gene TRBJ2-7; 7 bases match TRBD2. In DNA form, the CDR3 reads TGTGCCAGCGAAATGGGGGGGTACGAGCAGTACTTC. It specifies CASEMGGYEQYF.